This T cell receptor (beta chain) was documented in a study of shared clonotypes between healthy human individuals. The study's findings and limits: What rarefaction showed was incomplete sorted-subset sequencing despite large depth.

On this clone itself: The antigen remains undetermined.

The CDR3 extends over 12 amino acids. The germline CDR1 and CDR2 sequences are MRHNA and SNTAGT. With 6 bases clipped from V and 6 bases from J, the junction kept 3 bases outside the gene matches. The data were produced by immunoSEQ multiplex PCR, yet TCRdb's version contains in-frame clones alone and is incomplete. The sample comprises hundreds of thousands of clones, around 95% of which are singletons, and 0.1% to 0.11% rests with the top ten. It was CD45RO-negative cells, positively selected for CCR7, that made up naive CD8 cells, with terminally differentiated effector memory CD45RA+ cells excluded.

This TCR derives from a woman between 25 and 40 years old in good health. The gene calls are TRBV6-4 and TRBJ2-7, with 9 bases matching TRBD2. Sample: naive CD8+ T cells sorted from blood. The CDR3: CASSAGGSEQYF. CDR3 sequence (DNA): TGTGCCAGCAGCGCGGGAGGGTCCGAGCAGTACTTC.